The next 23 T cell receptor beta chains were all read from a single sample in a study of T cell responses to AZD1222 COVID-19 vaccine. Data came from immunoSEQ multiplex PCR; TCRdb stores just in-frame clones and leaves some out. The sample carries under 150,000 clones, over 85% recorded once. Here the sequenced sample was peripheral blood, taken 28 days after the second AZD1222 dose. Receptors originate from an adult who received the AZD1222 COVID-19 vaccine.

In its sample, this clone was seen a few times. The V and J genes are TRBV7-2 and TRBJ1-1, with unresolved D. The CDR3 has 12 amino acids. CDR1 is SGHTA, CDR2 FQGNSA, per germline. The germline V and J ends were trimmed by 1 base and 9 bases, with 9 bases remaining between them. The DNA of the CDR3 is TGTGCCAGCAGCTTAGGTACTGGTAAAGCTTTCTTT. It yields the protein CASSLGTGKAFF.

The chain joins TRBV25-1 to TRBJ2-1; TRBD2 agrees at 8 bases. This CDR3 is built from 17 residues. V lost 4 bases, J lost 0 bases, and 8 bases stayed unmatched. Germline assignment: CDR1 MGHDK and CDR2 SYGVNS. The CDR3 bases are TGTGCCAGCAGTGTTGGACTAGCCTCAAGCTCCTACAATGAGCAGTTCTTC. Encoded protein: CASSVGLASSSYNEQFF.

The CDR3 sequence is CASSLLDEFYGYTF. Here the CDR3 DNA reads TGTGCCAGCAGCTTACTCGACGAGTTCTATGGCTACACCTTC. The chain employs TRBV7-9 and TRBJ1-2; D unresolved. The CDR3 spans 14 residues. The germline gives CDR1 SEHNR, CDR2 FQNEAQ (reference sequence). The V gene lost 2 bases and the J gene lost 4 bases, with 11 bases spanning the gap.

The CDR3 loop reads CASSPPTGRPTDTQYF. CDR3 nucleotides: TGTGCCAGCTCACCACCGACGGGTCGACCCACAGATACGCAGTATTTT. This chain connects TRBV18 to TRBJ2-3; D remains unclear. Germline V gene lookup returns CDR1 KGHSH and CDR2 LQKENI. This CDR3 has 16 residues. Trimming left V 0 bases short and J 2 bases short, with 12 bases between.

This clone occurred once. This rearrangement joins TRBV14 to TRBJ2-3, with D possibly being TRBD1 (6 bases). The germline CDR1 and CDR2 sequences are SGHDN and FVKESK. Between the trimmed V and J ends, which lost 4 bases and 4 bases, there was a span of 12 bases. This CDR3 spans 14 amino acids. The CDR3 loop is CASSPGQFPDTQYF. The CDR3 coding sequence is TGTGCCAGCAGCCCGGGACAATTCCCAGATACGCAGTATTTT. The variable domain in full, with the rest retrieved from reference TRBV14 and TRBJ2-3, is EAGVTQFPSHSVIEKGQTVTLRCDPISGHDNLYWYRRVMGKEIKFLLHFVKESKQDESGMPNNRFLAERTGGTYSTLKVQPAELEDSGVYFCASSPGQFPDTQYFGPGTRLTVL.

The V call is TRBV9, the J call TRBJ2-5, with D hard to call. The CDR3 covers 15 residues. The germline gives CDR1 SGDLS, CDR2 YYNGEE. Trimming stripped 0 bases from V and 4 bases from J, with 13 bases between. The CDR3 reads CASSVGVGGPETQYF. The CDR3 DNA follows: TGTGCCAGCAGCGTAGGGGTGGGTGGTCCAGAGACCCAGTACTTC.

The rearrangement joins TRBV6-2 or TRBV6-3 to TRBJ1-2; TRBD1 aligns across 8 bases. With 6 bases clipped from V and 5 bases from J, the junction kept 5 bases outside the gene matches. Germline V gene lookup returns CDR1 MNHEY and CDR2 SVGEGT. The CDR3 extends over 13 amino acids. The CDR3 DNA reads TGTGCCAGCAGCCTGACAGGGGAGTATGGCTACACCTTC. This codes for CASSLTGEYGYTF.

Here the CDR3 reads CASSPAGGELFF. In DNA form, the CDR3 reads TGTGCCAGCAGCCCGGCGGGCGGGGAGCTGTTTTTT. This chain uses TRBV11-3 with TRBJ2-2, with D possibly being TRBD2 (5 bases). CDR1 is SGHNT and CDR2 is YENEEA in the germline V gene. The CDR3 runs to 12 residues. V was trimmed by 5 bases and J by 7 bases, leaving 8 bases between them.

The CDR3 DNA follows: TGCGCCAGCAGCCAAGATCCGGCAGGTCTTGCCTATGGCTACACCTTC. It translates to CASSQDPAGLAYGYTF. J is TRBJ1-2 and V is TRBV4-3; no clear D. Germline V gene sequence: CDR1 LGHNA, CDR2 YSLEER. Trimming pared 0 bases from V and 4 bases from J, leaving 15 bases between. This CDR3 region has 16 residues.

The chain couples TRBV28 to TRBJ2-1, with 8 bases that match TRBD2. The CDR3 has 17 residues. V gave up 6 bases and J gave up 4 bases; unmatched junction bases: 14. Looked up from germline, CDR1 is MDHEN and CDR2 is SYDVKM. CDR3 protein: CASRPFSGNRIYNEQFF. The CDR3 DNA reads TGTGCCAGCAGGCCCTTTAGCGGGAACCGGATTTACAATGAGCAGTTCTTC.

This sequence joins TRBV30 and TRBJ1-6; TRBD1 might be the D (5 bases). The germline V gene encodes CDR1 GTSNPN and CDR2 SVGIG (reference sequence). V was cut by 3 bases and J by 9 bases, with 12 bases left in between. CDR3 length: 13 residues. DNA of the CDR3: TGTGCCTGGAGAGCTAGGACACCTTCACCCCTCCACTTT. The encoded protein is CAWRARTPSPLHF.

The chain joins TRBV13 to TRBJ1-1; 9 nucleotides agree with TRBD1. Looked up from germline, CDR1 is PRHDT and CDR2 is FYEKMQ (reference sequence). Trimming cost V 0 bases and J 4 bases; bases outside gene matches: 0. The CDR3 has 14 amino acids. DNA for the CDR3: TGTGCCAGCAGCTTAGGGGGACAGGGCACTGAAGCTTTCTTT. Its protein is CASSLGGQGTEAFF.

This rearrangement joins TRBV5-4 to TRBJ2-7; D uncertain. The V end lost 4 bases, the J end lost 2 bases, and 7 bases lay between the germline ends. This CDR3 is 12 amino acids long. CDR1 SGHNT and CDR2 YYREEE come from the germline V gene (reference sequence). DNA for the CDR3: TGTGCCAGCAGCCGAGACACCTACGAGCAGTACTTC. It translates to CASSRDTYEQYF.

In its sample, this clone was seen once. This chain joins TRBV28 and TRBJ1-5; TRBD1 might be the D (5 bases). This CDR3 spans 15 amino acids. Trimming cost V 6 bases and J 2 bases, with 14 bases left between them. Germline CDR1 is MDHEN and CDR2 is SYDVKM. CDR3 region: CASSVAGVGNQPQHF. CDR3 bases: TGTGCCAGCAGCGTAGCGGGGGTAGGCAATCAGCCCCAGCATTTT.

This chain uses TRBV5-6 with TRBJ2-3; possible D gene TRBD2, 5 bases. The V gene's germline CDR1 is SGHDT and CDR2 YYEEEE. This CDR3 is built from 14 residues. The V gene lost 0 bases and the J gene lost 7 bases, with 12 bases spanning the gap. The CDR3 protein is CASSLVEGANTQYF. Written as DNA, the CDR3 is TGTGCCAGCAGCTTGGTAGAGGGAGCGAATACGCAGTATTTT.

V and J are TRBV5-1 and TRBJ1-4; 7 nucleotides agree with TRBD1. The CDR3 runs 16 residues. Germline values: CDR1 SGHRS, CDR2 YFSETQ. Losses at the gene ends were 2 bases for V and 5 bases for J; bases not matched to a gene: 9. This chain's CDR3 is CASSLQPGQRNEKLFF. CDR3 bases: TGCGCCAGCAGCTTACAACCGGGACAGAGGAATGAAAAACTGTTTTTT.

This chain links TRBV5-6 with TRBJ2-5; no clear D gene. This CDR3 is 12 amino acids long. Germline CDR1 reads SGHDT; CDR2 reads YYEEEE. The V end lost 4 bases, the J end lost 2 bases, and 6 bases lay between the germline ends. In DNA, the CDR3 is TGTGCCAGCAGCCTTAATCAAGAGACCCAGTACTTC. Translated: CASSLNQETQYF.

The chain carries TRBV7-3 and TRBJ2-5, with D possibly being TRBD1 (6 bases). CDR1 is SGHTA, CDR2 FQGTGA, per germline. The CDR3 is 15 residues long. V gave up 1 base and J gave up 5 bases, with 14 bases separating them. DNA for the CDR3: TGTGCCAGCAGCTTAATCGGGCAGGGGTTGGAGACCCAGTACTTC. This codes for CASSLIGQGLETQYF.

The chain has TRBV19 and TRBJ2-1; TRBD2 agrees at 8 bases. V was pared by 7 bases and J by 8 bases, with 13 bases of the junction left unmatched. Germline V gene sequence: CDR1 LNHDA, CDR2 SQIVND (reference sequence). This CDR3 has 15 amino acids. The CDR3 spells CASTAGALPGDEQFF. In DNA, the CDR3 is TGTGCCAGTACAGCGGGGGCCCTACCGGGGGATGAGCAGTTCTTC.

This clone was picked up a small number of times. The gene calls are TRBV7-2 and TRBJ2-5; TRBD1 aligns across 11 bases. Losses at the gene ends were 4 bases for V and 4 bases for J; bases not matched to a gene: 2. The length of the CDR3 is 14 residues. Germline lookup yields CDR1 SGHTA and CDR2 FQGNSA. The CDR3 DNA reads TGTGCCAGCAGCTCCGGGACAGGGGGAGAGACCCAGTACTTC. Translation: CASSSGTGGETQYF.

This chain connects TRBV6-5 to TRBJ1-5; D may be TRBD1 (6 bases). Germline CDR1 and CDR2: MNHEY and SVGAGI. V was pared by 6 bases and J by 3 bases, with 9 bases between. The CDR3 has 13 residues. The CDR3 loop reads CASSRGANQPQHF. In DNA form, the CDR3 reads TGTGCCAGCAGCCGGGGGGCCAATCAGCCCCAGCATTTT.

The rearrangement links TRBV11-1 to TRBJ1-4, with D unclear. This CDR3 is built from 15 residues. Trimming took off 1 base at V and 8 bases at J, with 14 bases between the two ends. Germline V gene lookup returns CDR1 SGHAT and CDR2 FQDESV (reference sequence). The CDR3 reads CASSLGSRNGEKLFF. CDR3 nucleotides: TGTGCCAGCAGCTTAGGTAGCAGGAACGGCGAAAAACTGTTTTTT.

The CDR3 nucleotides are TGTGCCAGTAACTCACCCAGTGCCGGAAACACCATATATTTT. Amino acids: CASNSPSAGNTIYF. This chain uses TRBV19 with TRBJ1-3; D is ambiguous. The V gene lost 7 bases and the J gene lost 4 bases, with 14 bases spanning the gap. CDR1 and CDR2 (germline): LNHDA, SQIVND (reference sequence). The CDR3 is 14 amino acids.